The sample holds one count of the clone carrying this T cell receptor beta chain. Its target is not known. 13 Jbeta primers and 60 Vbeta primers were used for the PCR. Original processing methods: Later, 65 million to 85 million unique TCR beta chains were counted in an analysis, and about 12 million of them were shared. The assay was immunoSEQ multiplex PCR, and TCRdb's table has in-frame clones only and misses some. V, J and clone size reflect that table, while D and trimming were determined from the DNA. The sample comprises roughly 150,000 clones, 84% of which are singletons, and more than 0.85% rests with the top ten. This record comes from a study of cytomegalovirus exposure and HLA in healthy donors. Study-level information: An early data release held some 85 million unique TCRs from HLA-typed donors.

The junction had 5 bases not matched to a gene; V was cut back by 5 bases and J by 0 bases. Per germline, CDR1 SGHAT and CDR2 FQNNGV. The CDR3 consists of 17 residues. Overall study findings and caveats: The study listed 164 cytomegalovirus-associated TCR beta chains. Segments of the TCR beta V type were, in most cases, productive about 87% or about 30% of the time in an earlier analysis.

The specimen was PBMCs. The chain employs TRBV11-2 and TRBJ1-6, with 9 bases identical to TRBD1. This sequence was found in a man aged 25 to 45 in good health and CMV-seronegative. CDR3: CASSRTGEYSYNSPLHF. The DNA of the CDR3 is TGTGCCAGCAGCCGGACAGGGGAGTACTCCTATAATTCACCCCTCCACTTT.